Presented here are 18 T cell receptor beta chains from one specimen sequenced in a study of OX40 agonist ivuxolimab in advanced cancers. Assay used: immunoSEQ multiplex PCR; TCRdb lists only in-frame clones, some missing. The table records about 88,000 clones, around nine tenths of them present only once. The sample consisted of CD4+ or CD8+ T cells sorted from blood, taken in a trial of the OX40 agonist ivuxolimab. These TCRs come from an adult with an advanced solid tumor such as melanoma, head and neck, liver or kidney cancer.

The V and J genes are TRBV6-7 and TRBJ2-7; possibly TRBD1 or TRBD2 for D (5 bases each). TRBV6-7 is an ORF for which the function is uncertain. Between the trimmed V and J ends, which lost 8 bases and 6 bases, there was a span of 14 bases. The CDR3 spans 12 residues. CDR3 protein: CASPKGTGEQYF. CDR3 in DNA: TGTGCCAGCCCAAAGGGGACGGGCGAGCAGTACTTC.

The V and J genes are TRBV6-5 and TRBJ1-3; D unclear. This CDR3 is built from 12 residues. The germline V gene encodes CDR1 MNHEY and CDR2 SVGAGI. V was trimmed by 6 bases and J by 4 bases, leaving 7 bases between them. In DNA form, the CDR3 reads TGTGCCAGCAGGACTGACGGAAACACCATATATTTT. This codes for CASRTDGNTIYF.

The chain recombines TRBV5-8 with TRBJ2-3, with TRBD1 matching 7 bases. CDR1 and CDR2 from the germline V gene are SGHTS and YDEGEE. CDR3 length equals 16 residues. The junction had 5 bases not matched to a gene; V was cut back by 0 bases and J by 1 base. The CDR3 is CASSLEGQRGTDTQYF. The CDR3 coding sequence is TGTGCCAGCAGCTTGGAGGGACAGCGAGGCACAGATACGCAGTATTTT.

The chain recombines TRBV30 with TRBJ2-5; 14 nucleotides agree with TRBD2. Germline values: CDR1 GTSNPN, CDR2 SVGIG (reference sequence). This CDR3 is built from 15 residues. With 2 bases clipped from V and 4 bases from J, the junction kept 3 bases outside the gene matches. This CDR3 is CAWSLGLAGGETQYF. CDR3 nucleotides: TGTGCCTGGAGTCTCGGACTAGCGGGGGGAGAGACCCAGTACTTC.

Only a few counts were recorded for this clone. The CDR3 DNA reads TGTGCCAGCAGTGCGGGATCGAACACCGGGGAGCTGTTTTTT. Its translation: CASSAGSNTGELFF. V gene TRBV6-4 combines with J gene TRBJ2-2; D is perhaps TRBD2 (5 bases). V dropped 4 bases and J dropped 0 bases, with 6 bases sitting between them. This CDR3 region has 14 residues. Germline CDR1 and CDR2: MRHNA and SNTAGT.

For the CDR3, the DNA is TGTGCCAGCAGCCCAGGGGGGACAGCTGGGGCCAACGTCCTGACTTTC. This gives the protein CASSPGGTAGANVLTF. V and J are TRBV11-3 and TRBJ2-6; TRBD1 might be the D (7 bases). V lost 5 bases, J lost 2 bases, and 13 bases lay in between. This CDR3 has 16 residues. Germline CDR1 and CDR2: SGHNT and YENEEA.

In the case of this clone: One junction end disagrees with the germline gene, perhaps due to a read error. V and J are TRBV5-1 and TRBJ1-2; D gene uncertain. CDR3 size: 13 residues. CDR1 and CDR2 from the germline V gene are SGHRS and YFSETQ. The CDR3 DNA is TGCGCCAGCAGGGGGAGTCTGGGCTATGGCTACATCTTC. Its protein product is CASRGSLGYGYIF.

The chain recombines TRBV14 with TRBJ2-7; D call uncertain. V was cut by 0 bases and J by 0 bases, with 6 bases left in between. Germline CDR1 is SGHDN and CDR2 is FVKESK. The CDR3 consists of 14 residues. CDR3 protein: CASSQDWYSYEQYF. DNA of the CDR3: TGTGCCAGCAGCCAAGATTGGTACTCCTACGAGCAGTACTTC.

This rearrangement joins TRBV9 to TRBJ2-2; D remains ambiguous. The germline CDR1 and CDR2 sequences are SGDLS and YYNGEE. The CDR3 is 16 amino acids. Trimming removed 0 bases from V and 0 bases from J, with 9 bases in between. The chain's CDR3 is CASSVGAVPNTGELFF. In DNA, the CDR3 is TGTGCCAGCAGCGTAGGGGCGGTTCCGAACACCGGGGAGCTGTTTTTT.

J is TRBJ1-5 and V is TRBV11-2; TRBD1 might be the D (5 bases). Trimming took off 2 bases at V and 7 bases at J, with 9 bases between the two ends. Germline CDR1 reads SGHAT; CDR2 reads FQNNGV. CDR3 length: 13 residues. As DNA, the CDR3 is TGTGCCAGCAGCTTAAACCGGGGCCAGCCCCAGCATTTT. This codes for CASSLNRGQPQHF.

J is TRBJ2-1 and V is TRBV7-9; no firm D call. Germline loops: CDR1 SEHNR, CDR2 FQNEAQ (reference sequence). The germline V and J ends were trimmed by 3 bases and 7 bases, with 13 bases remaining between them. The CDR3 sequence is 14 residues long. The DNA of the CDR3 is TGTGCCAGCAGCTTGGTCCTGACTGTGAATGAGCAGTTCTTC. As protein: CASSLVLTVNEQFF.

V gene TRBV2 combines with J gene TRBJ2-7, with D perhaps matching TRBD2 (6 bases). The germline CDR1 and CDR2 sequences are SNHLY and FYNNEI. Trimming cost V 6 bases and J 3 bases, with 12 bases left between them. The CDR3 runs to 13 residues. This chain's CDR3 is CASRRETFYEQYF. CDR3 nucleotides: TGTGCCAGCAGGCGGGAAACTTTCTACGAGCAGTACTTC.

This clone appeared a single time. In DNA, the CDR3 is TGTGCCAGCAGTCTCGACCCGAACACTGAAGCTTTCTTT. This translates into CASSLDPNTEAFF. The rearrangement joins TRBV28 to TRBJ1-1; D ambiguous. Germline CDR1 MDHEN, CDR2 SYDVKM. Trimming pared 5 bases from V and 1 base from J, leaving 8 bases between. This CDR3 has 13 amino acids.

The V gene is TRBV4-2, the J gene TRBJ1-2, with D tentatively TRBD1 (5 bases). The CDR3 extends over 15 amino acids. Germline loops: CDR1 LGHNA, CDR2 YNFKEQ. The V and J ends lost 0 bases and 0 bases respectively, with 8 bases between them. The CDR3 nucleotides read TGTGCCAGCAGCCAAGAGGGGCAGCCTAACTATGGCTACACCTTC. Protein sequence: CASSQEGQPNYGYTF.

This chain connects TRBV5-1 to TRBJ1-1, with 8 positions matching TRBD1. V shed 3 bases and J 1 base; nucleotides not matched to a gene: 5. This CDR3 has 15 residues. The V gene's germline CDR1 is SGHRS and CDR2 YFSETQ. This CDR3 is CASSWDRFSNTEAFF. CDR3 nucleotide sequence: TGCGCCAGCAGCTGGGACAGGTTCTCGAACACTGAAGCTTTCTTT. The entire variable domain, with the rest obtained from reference TRBV5-1 and TRBJ1-1, is as follows: KAGVTQTPRYLIKTRGQQVTLSCSPISGHRSVSWYQQTPGQGLQFLFEYFSETQRNKGNFPGRFSGRQFSNSRSEMNVSTLELGDSALYLCASSWDRFSNTEAFFGQGTRLTVV.

The chain combines TRBV7-2 with TRBJ2-7, with 14 bases lining up with TRBD2. V was clipped by 5 bases and J by 6 bases; unmatched bases: 6. This CDR3 region has 15 residues. Germline values: CDR1 SGHTA, CDR2 FQGNSA. The CDR3 spells CASSRGTSGSIEQYF. The CDR3 DNA reads as TGTGCCAGCAGCCGTGGGACTAGCGGGAGTATCGAGCAGTACTTC.

The DNA of the CDR3 is TGTGCCAGCAGCGTAGCTTACGGGGGAAGAGACGAGCAGTACTTC. Translation: CASSVAYGGRDEQYF. V gene TRBV9 combines with J gene TRBJ2-7, with D perhaps TRBD2 (6 bases). The ends were cut back, 0 bases at V and 5 bases at J, with 15 bases in the middle. Germline values: CDR1 SGDLS, CDR2 YYNGEE. The CDR3 covers 15 residues.

The gene calls are TRBV5-1 and TRBJ2-3; 8 positions match TRBD2. The CDR3 covers 19 residues. Germline CDR1 SGHRS, CDR2 YFSETQ. J was trimmed by 2 bases and V by 3 bases; bases with no gene match: 17. The CDR3 loop is CASSSGGERWREVTDTQYF. The CDR3 bases are TGCGCCAGCAGCTCGGGCGGGGAAAGGTGGCGGGAGGTCACAGATACGCAGTATTTT. Drawing the rest from reference TRBV5-1 and TRBJ2-3, the complete variable domain is KAGVTQTPRYLIKTRGQQVTLSCSPISGHRSVSWYQQTPGQGLQFLFEYFSETQRNKGNFPGRFSGRQFSNSRSEMNVSTLELGDSALYLCASSSGGERWREVTDTQYFGPGTRLTVL.